The 13 T cell receptor beta chains reported below all come from one sample, sequenced in a study of beta chain features in type 1 diabetes. Sequencing targeted expressed TCRB transcripts, as all isolated RNA had been reverse transcribed. Only in-frame clones appear in the TCRdb table, and some are missing; sequencing was by immunoSEQ multiplex PCR. Here the sample spans 810,000 or so clones, 15% to 20% being singletons. Sequences were obtained from naive CD4+ T cells from blood. The receptors derive from a woman younger than 35 in good health.

This clone was seen only a few times. The chain uses TRBV18 and TRBJ2-3; 8 bases fit TRBD2. Germline assignment: CDR1 KGHSH and CDR2 LQKENI. Trimming removed 4 bases from V and 3 bases from J; junction bases left unmatched: 6. This CDR3 is 15 amino acids long. The DNA for the CDR3 is TGTGCCAGCTCACTGCCCAGCGGGAGAACAGATACGCAGTATTTT. Protein sequence: CASSLPSGRTDTQYF.

This chain connects TRBV10-3 to TRBJ1-2, with 11 bases fitting TRBD1. V dropped 3 bases and J dropped 2; count of bases not matched to a gene: 11. The CDR3 runs 18 residues. Germline assignment: CDR1 ENHRY and CDR2 SYGVKD. The CDR3 is CAISEKGTGGSFNYGYTF. The CDR3 region has the DNA TGTGCCATCAGTGAAAAGGGGACAGGGGGATCGTTCAACTATGGCTACACCTTC.

The sample holds a few counts of this clone. This chain connects TRBV18 to TRBJ2-2; TRBD1 aligns across 10 bases. The CDR3 length is 15 residues. V gave up 6 bases and J gave up 4 bases; unmatched junction bases: 5. Germline CDR1 reads KGHSH; CDR2 reads LQKENI. This chain's CDR3 is CASSGTGALTGELFF. The CDR3 DNA reads TGTGCCAGCTCGGGGACAGGGGCCCTCACCGGGGAGCTGTTTTTT.

The rearrangement links TRBV28 to TRBJ2-2; a possible D gene is TRBD1 (5 bases). This CDR3 is built from 14 residues. Germline CDR1 and CDR2: MDHEN and SYDVKM. The ends were cut back, 8 bases at V and 2 bases at J, with 12 bases in the middle. Here the CDR3 reads CASSQGSNTGELFF. The DNA for the CDR3 is TGTGCCAGCTCCCAGGGCAGCAACACCGGGGAGCTGTTTTTT.

This clone was recorded a few times. The V and J genes are TRBV7-9 and TRBJ2-7; D tentatively fits TRBD1 or TRBD2 (6 bases each). Deletions cut 1 base from V and 3 bases from J, with 16 bases between. This CDR3 comprises 16 residues. Germline loops: CDR1 SEHNR, CDR2 FQNEAQ (reference sequence). CDR3 sequence (DNA): TGTGCCAGCAGCTTAGGAAGAAGGGGGGAGCTCTACGAGCAGTACTTC. Translated, it gives CASSLGRRGELYEQYF.

CDR3 loop: CASSVNLPPDTQYF. As DNA, the CDR3 is TGTGCCAGCAGCGTCAACCTTCCCCCAGATACGCAGTATTTT. The V call is TRBV9, the J call TRBJ2-3; no firm D call. Germline V gene sequence: CDR1 SGDLS, CDR2 YYNGEE. The CDR3 spans 14 residues. V gave up 2 bases and J gave up 4 bases, with 11 bases separating them.

This clone was seen more than once but under ten times. V is TRBV27 and J is TRBJ1-2; no clear D gene. V was trimmed by 0 bases and J by 3 bases, leaving 11 bases between them. The V gene's germline CDR1 is MNHEY and CDR2 SMNVEV (reference sequence). This CDR3 region has 15 residues. CDR3 sequence reads: CASSLSNAFDYGYTF. The CDR3 nucleotides read TGTGCCAGCAGTTTATCAAACGCGTTTGACTATGGCTACACCTTC.

This clone was detected a few times. This rearrangement joins TRBV9 to TRBJ1-4; perhaps TRBD1 as D (6 bases). The CDR3 runs 16 residues. Trimming pared 3 bases from V and 6 bases from J, leaving 18 bases between. Germline V gives CDR1 SGDLS, CDR2 YYNGEE. The CDR3 here is CASSGRADRPYEKLFF. The CDR3 nucleotides read TGTGCCAGCAGCGGACGCGCGGACAGACCATATGAAAAACTGTTTTTT.

This clone was picked up a small number of times. V gene TRBV5-1 combines with J gene TRBJ2-2; D gene unclear. Germline V gene data show CDR1 as SGHRS and CDR2 as YFSETQ. V dropped 2 bases and J dropped 0 bases, with 14 bases sitting between them. CDR3 size: 17 residues. As DNA, the CDR3 is TGCGCCAGCAGCTTTCGCGTGAACCCAACGAACACCGGGGAGCTGTTTTTT. Translation gives CASSFRVNPTNTGELFF. Supplemented by reference TRBV5-1 and TRBJ2-2, the full variable domain reads KAGVTQTPRYLIKTRGQQVTLSCSPISGHRSVSWYQQTPGQGLQFLFEYFSETQRNKGNFPGRFSGRQFSNSRSEMNVSTLELGDSALYLCASSFRVNPTNTGELFFGEGSRLTVL.

This clone was observed a few times. Other DNA sequences from this sample encode an identical CDR3 as well. The chain couples TRBV5-4 to TRBJ2-3; D remains unclear. The CDR3 totals 13 residues. The ends were cut back, 0 bases at V and 3 bases at J, with 5 bases in the middle. Germline values: CDR1 SGHNT, CDR2 YYREEE (reference sequence). The CDR3 is CASSLVRTDTQYF. For the CDR3, the DNA is TGTGCCAGCAGCTTGGTTCGTACAGATACGCAGTATTTT.

The rearrangement links TRBV6-6 to TRBJ2-5; a weak D match, TRBD2 (6 bases). Germline CDR1 and CDR2: MNHNY and SVGAGI (reference sequence). The germline V and J ends were trimmed by 5 bases and 4 bases, with 17 bases remaining between them. CDR3 length: 15 amino acids. The CDR3 DNA reads TGTGCCAGCAGTCTCGCGATGGAGGGCCGAGAGACCCAGTACTTC. This encodes CASSLAMEGRETQYF.

Only a few counts were recorded for this clone. The rearrangement joins TRBV5-1 to TRBJ2-1; the match to TRBD2 covers 10 bases. With 6 bases clipped from V and 0 bases from J, the junction kept 3 bases outside the gene matches. The CDR3 is 15 residues long. Looked up from germline, CDR1 is SGHRS and CDR2 is YFSETQ. The CDR3 spells CASTLAGVSYNEQFF. CDR3 DNA sequence: TGCGCCAGCACTCTAGCGGGAGTCTCCTACAATGAGCAGTTCTTC.

In its sample, this clone was seen a few times. The CDR3 protein is CASSPLRVFTEQFF. CDR3 DNA: TGTGCCAGCAGCCCCCTCAGGGTGTTCACTGAGCAGTTCTTC. The rearrangement links TRBV7-8 to TRBJ2-1, with D tentatively TRBD1 (5 bases). Germline V lookup: CDR1 SGHVS, CDR2 FQNEAQ. The CDR3 totals 14 residues. The ends were cut back, 5 bases at V and 9 bases at J, with 17 bases in the middle.